This entry describes one T cell receptor beta chain. This clonotype appeared many times. No antigen is known for it. Base qualities are not provided; no much larger clone lies one nucleotide away. Library generation was performed with 5' RACE. Sequenced using an Illumina HiSeq 2500. A second about 7 to 11 cycle PCR used a sample-barcoded 5' primer and a J-beta primer mix. A unique molecular identifier was introduced onto each TCR beta cDNA molecule by a template-switch 5' adaptor carrying 12 random nucleotides. Each sample yielded at least 2.5 million CDR3-containing paired-end reads. First-strand cDNA was synthesized from all RNA with the Mint cDNA synthesis kit, primed by a TRBC-specific oligonucleotide. Following uracil-DNA glycosylase treatment, all cDNA underwent a first 18-cycle PCR with the universal primers M1SS and BC2_uni_R. Per the authors' processing: Each sample was normalized by randomly selecting 1 million high-quality reads, each carrying a distinct molecular identifier. Instead of being binned into consensus sequences, reads with shared molecular identifiers were discarded. MiTCR, run with a Q25 quality threshold and the strictest error-elimination algorithm, handled CDR3 identification, clonotype clustering and error correction. A nonparametric unseen species model using Euler transformation provided a lower-bound estimate of total TCR beta diversity. In-frame beta chains were kept once TCRdb had trimmed the public reads at Q25 with fastp and called clones with MiXCR. Every CDR3 protein is listed once, alongside the most common genes and DNA of its rows. TCRdb's processing, not the study's, gives the V and J calls here. This sample gives fewer than 800,000 distinct CDR3 sequences in total; 32% of them show up just once. Clones ranked in the top ten supply 15% to 17% of the sample.

Systemically healthy Caucasian individuals from Russia, over 30 in total and aged roughly 6 to 100 years, were included as donors. Each donor gave around 9 milliliters of peripheral blood, collected into EDTA-treated Vacutainer tubes. Ficoll-Paque density-gradient centrifugation was used to isolate PBMCs, with at least 6 million obtained per sample. Trizol reagent was used to extract total RNA from the PBMCs, yielding at least 5 micrograms per sample. The percentages of naive CD45RAhigh/CD27high T cells were determined by flow cytometry on a PBMC aliquot from every donor. This record belongs to a study of blood T cells in healthy people across ages (dated by TCRdb to 2015 to 2017). Study-wide context: In model experiments, roughly one uniquely barcoded TCR beta cDNA molecule per two T cells was captured by template switching. Age-related changes in TCR beta repertoire diversity were measured in the study by deep sequencing normalized with unique cDNA molecular identifiers. Donors were grouped into four age groups: young (average roughly 17 years), middle-aged (less than 40), aged (62) and long-lived (just over 80). To avoid experimental bias, donors of different ages were distributed randomly across sequencing lanes. Two additional independent replicas of 1 million unique cDNA reads from the same blood draw were analyzed for two donors (one aged 18 to 30 and one aged 80 or older).

Summary of the overall study and its limitations: Observed TCR beta diversity correlated strongly with the percentage of naive T cells measured by flow cytometry. Because the CMV infection status of the donors was unknown, age-related changes in expanded clonotypes may potentially have been confounded. As age increased, observed TCR beta diversity per million T cells dropped in a roughly linear way, and a significant reduction was already evident by age 40. Bulk unsorted PBMC profiling prevented conclusive comparison of naive and antigen-experienced compartments. Total diversity estimates from one million sequenced T cells were considered lower bounds and underestimates. Compared with the aged group, the long-lived group had more naive CD4+ T cells, fewer expanded clones and increased TCR diversity, a pattern suggesting age selection.

The CDR3 contains 15 residues, cysteine and phenylalanine counted. Of all the DNA, just the CDR3 is kept, 45 bases in frame from base 1. CDR1 and CDR2, per the germline V gene, are KGHSH and LQKENI. Trimming at the junction amounts to 3 bases on V and 2 bases on J, and the germline ends lie 14 bases apart. This chain joins TRBV18 to TRBJ2-7; possibly the D gene is TRBD1, per 6 matching bases. Sequencing was carried out using blood. The sequence came from a woman older than 75 in good health. Donor details come from another sample of the same person, matched by shared clones. The CDR3 sequence is CASSPLTGGTYEQYF. The bases are TGTGCCAGCTCACCGCTGACAGGCGGAACCTACGAGCAGTACTTC.